The clone carrying this T cell receptor (beta chain) came up many times. In building TCR beta libraries, iRepertoire HTBI primers were used together with Arm-PCR of CDR3 regions. TCRdb reprocessed the multiplex PCR reads with MiXCR, giving one entry per CDR3 protein. The profile shows hundreds of thousands of distinct CDR3 sequences, about a sixth of them singletons. The data were obtained in a study of regulatory T cells in long-lasting Graves disease. The time point denotes: newly diagnosed GD, antithyroid drugs for less than 3 months. Researchers made the TCR library from RNA that was extracted from PBMCs. Patients met American Thyroid Association criteria for Graves' disease. V lost 4 bases and J 3 bases, leaving 15 bases between the germline ends. This CDR3 is built from 16 residues. Germline V gives CDR1 SGHAT, CDR2 FQDESV (reference sequence). The same data also contributed to another study, on T cells in Graves' hyperthyroidism and ophthalmopathy. In that study: Graves' hyperthyroidism showing no ophthalmopathy progression within 18 months was considered stable.

Specimen: peripheral blood mononuclear cells (PBMCs), collected at new diagnosis, from a patient treated with antithyroid drugs. The TCR comes from a young woman with Graves disease. This chain links TRBV11-1 with TRBJ2-2; TRBD1 is a possible D gene (5 bases). DNA for the CDR3: TGTGCCAGCAGCTCCTCGGGCAGGGTGCACACCGGGGAGCTGTTTTTT. Encoded protein: CASSSSGRVHTGELFF.